This T cell receptor beta chain was identified during a study of read filtering for tumor transcriptome and immune sequencing. Molecular barcoded adaptors covering alpha/delta and beta/gamma chains were used on roughly 400 ng RNA. Via MiXCR, TCRdb re-called the reads, giving one row per CDR3 protein. This table has roughly 67,000 distinct CDR3 sequences, around 19% appearing once. This clonotype was found a few times. Germline and junction disagree at one end, which may indicate a read error. The TCR comes from a donor at least 40 years old with multiple myeloma. Sequencing used a population of CD138-negative cells sorted from bone marrow.

The CDR3 sequence: CASSSNGGRDNEQFF. The CDR3 nucleotides are TGTGCCAGCAGCTCGAACGGTGGTAGGGACAACGAGCAGTTCTTC. This chain joins TRBV11-2 and TRBJ2-1, with D perhaps matching TRBD1 (6 bases). In germline, CDR1 is SGHAT, CDR2 FQNNGV. The CDR3 loop spans 15 amino acids.